These T cell receptor beta chains were read from a single sample in a study of blood T cell repertoires in COVID-19. This table comes from immunoSEQ multiplex PCR, and its TCRdb copy is limited to in-frame clones, with some not included. The sample records about 140,000 clones, roughly 73% being singletons. Sequences were obtained from peripheral blood. These receptors were collected from a woman between 45 and 65 years old with active or convalescent COVID-19. Each CDR3 is given with its conserved first and last residue. Each record gives: clone size, V gene, D gene, J gene, CDR3 protein, CDR3 DNA. The D gene is left open where the match is weak. Where a row states a size, it is once, few, many or the class of an expanded clone; other rows omit it.

size: -
V: TRBV9
D: TRBD1
J: TRBJ2-7
CDR3: CASSVGQGTYEQYF
DNA: TGTGCCAGCAGCGTTGGACAGGGAACCTACGAGCAGTACTTC

size: -
V: TRBV7-8
D: -
J: TRBJ1-5
CDR3: CASSPLGGPRQPQHF
DNA: TGTGCCAGCAGCCCCTTGGGGGGGCCGCGGCAGCCCCAGCATTTT

size: -
V: TRBV6-1
D: -
J: TRBJ1-4
CDR3: CASSESGEREKLFF
DNA: TGTGCCAGCAGTGAATCAGGGGAGAGAGAAAAACTGTTTTTT

size: once
V: TRBV5-5
D: TRBD1
J: TRBJ2-3
CDR3: CASSFTQGIDTQYF
DNA: TGTGCCAGCAGCTTTACACAGGGGATAGATACGCAGTATTTT

size: few
V: TRBV6-6
D: TRBD1
J: TRBJ1-5
CDR3: CASSDRGGQPQHF
DNA: TGTGCCAGCAGTGACAGGGGCGGACAGCCCCAGCATTTT

size: -
V: TRBV6-6
D: -
J: TRBJ1-5
CDR3: CASSESNQPQHF
DNA: TGTGCCAGCAGCGAGAGCAATCAGCCCCAGCATTTT

size: -
V: TRBV6-5
D: -
J: TRBJ2-7
CDR3: CASSYSPSESSYEQYF
DNA: TGTGCCAGCAGTTACTCGCCCAGCGAAAGCTCCTACGAGCAGTACTTC

size: -
V: TRBV15
D: -
J: TRBJ1-1
CDR3: CATGRAATEAFF
DNA: TGTGCCACGGGGAGGGCAGCCACTGAAGCTTTCTTT

size: few
V: TRBV2
D: TRBD1
J: TRBJ1-5
CDR3: CASIRDRLTGQPQHF
DNA: TGTGCCAGCATCCGGGACAGGTTAACGGGGCAGCCCCAGCATTTT

size: -
V: TRBV2
D: TRBD2
J: TRBJ2-3
CDR3: CASTGLAGSDTQYF
DNA: TGTGCCAGCACGGGACTAGCGGGCTCAGATACGCAGTATTTT

size: -
V: TRBV4-3
D: -
J: TRBJ2-3
CDR3: CASSPRAEGYTQYF
DNA: TGCGCCAGCAGCCCGCGGGCCGAAGGGTATACGCAGTATTTT